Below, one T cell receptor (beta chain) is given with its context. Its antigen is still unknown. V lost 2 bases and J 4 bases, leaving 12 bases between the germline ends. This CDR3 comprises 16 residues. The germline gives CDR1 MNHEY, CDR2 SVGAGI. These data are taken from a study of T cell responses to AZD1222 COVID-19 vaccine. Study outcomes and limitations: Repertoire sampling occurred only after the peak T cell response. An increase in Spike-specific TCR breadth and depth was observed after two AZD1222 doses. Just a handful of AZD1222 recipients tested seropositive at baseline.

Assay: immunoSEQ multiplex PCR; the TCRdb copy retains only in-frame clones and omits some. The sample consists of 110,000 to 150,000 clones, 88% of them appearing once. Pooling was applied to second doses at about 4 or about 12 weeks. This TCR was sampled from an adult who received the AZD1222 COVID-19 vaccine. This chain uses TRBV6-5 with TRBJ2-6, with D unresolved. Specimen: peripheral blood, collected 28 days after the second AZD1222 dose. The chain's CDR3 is CASSYGTSAGANVLTF. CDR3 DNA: TGTGCCAGCAGTTACGGAACCTCGGCAGGGGCCAACGTCCTGACTTTC.